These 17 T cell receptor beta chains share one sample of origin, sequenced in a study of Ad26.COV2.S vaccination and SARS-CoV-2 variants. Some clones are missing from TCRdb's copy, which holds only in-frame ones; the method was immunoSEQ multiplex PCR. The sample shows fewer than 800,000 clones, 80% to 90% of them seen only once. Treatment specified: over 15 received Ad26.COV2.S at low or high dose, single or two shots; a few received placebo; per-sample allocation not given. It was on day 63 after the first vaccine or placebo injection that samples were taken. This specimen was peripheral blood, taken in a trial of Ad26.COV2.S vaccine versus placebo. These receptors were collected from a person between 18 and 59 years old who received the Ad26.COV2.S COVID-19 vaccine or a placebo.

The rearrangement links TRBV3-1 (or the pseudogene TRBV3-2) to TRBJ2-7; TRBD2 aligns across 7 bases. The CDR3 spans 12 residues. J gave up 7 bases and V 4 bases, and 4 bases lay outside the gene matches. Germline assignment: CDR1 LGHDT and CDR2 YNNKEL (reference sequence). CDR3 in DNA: TGTGCCAGCAGCCGGGGGGGGTCTGAGCAGTACTTC. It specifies CASSRGGSEQYF.

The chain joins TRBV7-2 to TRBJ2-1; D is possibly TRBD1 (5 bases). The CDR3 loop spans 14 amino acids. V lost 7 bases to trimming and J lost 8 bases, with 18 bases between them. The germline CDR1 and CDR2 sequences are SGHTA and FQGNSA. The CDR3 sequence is CASTRAGIPDEQFF. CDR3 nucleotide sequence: TGTGCCAGCACCCGGGCAGGGATCCCGGATGAGCAGTTCTTC.

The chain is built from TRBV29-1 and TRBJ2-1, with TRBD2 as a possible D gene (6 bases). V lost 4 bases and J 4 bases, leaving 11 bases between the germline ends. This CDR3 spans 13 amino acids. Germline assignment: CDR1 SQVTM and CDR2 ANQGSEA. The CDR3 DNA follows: TGCAGCGTTGCCCCCCGGGAGTACAATGAGCAGTTCTTC. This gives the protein CSVAPREYNEQFF.

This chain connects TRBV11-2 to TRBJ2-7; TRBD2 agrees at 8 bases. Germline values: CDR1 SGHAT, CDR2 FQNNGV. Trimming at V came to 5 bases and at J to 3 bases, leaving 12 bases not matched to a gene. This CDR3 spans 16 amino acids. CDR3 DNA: TGTGCCAGCAGCCAAGGGAGGGCTAGCGGGTTCTACGAGCAGTACTTC. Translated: CASSQGRASGFYEQYF.

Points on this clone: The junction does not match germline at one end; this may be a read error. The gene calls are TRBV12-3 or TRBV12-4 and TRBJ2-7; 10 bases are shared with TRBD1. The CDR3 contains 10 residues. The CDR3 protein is CASGPTGGGF. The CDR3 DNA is TGTGCCAGCGGCCCGACAGGGGGCGGCTTC.

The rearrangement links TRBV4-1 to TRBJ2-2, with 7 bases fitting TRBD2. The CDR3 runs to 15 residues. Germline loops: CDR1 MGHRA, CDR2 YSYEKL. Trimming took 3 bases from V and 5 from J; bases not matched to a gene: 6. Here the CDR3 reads CASSQPGLVTGELFF. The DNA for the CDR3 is TGCGCCAGCAGCCAGCCCGGACTAGTAACCGGGGAGCTGTTTTTT.

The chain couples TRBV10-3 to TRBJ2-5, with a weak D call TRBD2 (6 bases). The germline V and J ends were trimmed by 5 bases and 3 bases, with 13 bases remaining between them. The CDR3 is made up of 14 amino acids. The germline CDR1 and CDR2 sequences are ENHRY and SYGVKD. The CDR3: CAISRGTAKETQYF. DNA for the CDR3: TGTGCCATCAGTCGCGGGACTGCCAAAGAGACCCAGTACTTC.

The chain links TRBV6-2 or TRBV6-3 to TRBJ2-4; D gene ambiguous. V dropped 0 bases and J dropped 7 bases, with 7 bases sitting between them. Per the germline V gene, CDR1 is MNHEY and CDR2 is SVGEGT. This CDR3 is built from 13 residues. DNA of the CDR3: TGTGCCAGCAGTTACTCGTCGGGTAACATTCAGTACTTC. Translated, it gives CASSYSSGNIQYF.

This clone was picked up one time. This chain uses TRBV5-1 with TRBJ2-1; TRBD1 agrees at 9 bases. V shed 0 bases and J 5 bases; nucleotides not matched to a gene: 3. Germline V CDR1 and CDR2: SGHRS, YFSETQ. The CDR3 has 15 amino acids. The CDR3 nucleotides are TGCGCCAGCAGCTTGGATTGGACAGGGGACAATGAGCAGTTCTTC. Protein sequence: CASSLDWTGDNEQFF.

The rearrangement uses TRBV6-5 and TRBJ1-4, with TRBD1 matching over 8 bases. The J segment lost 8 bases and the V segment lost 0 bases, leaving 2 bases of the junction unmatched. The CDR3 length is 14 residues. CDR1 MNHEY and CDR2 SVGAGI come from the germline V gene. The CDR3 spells CASSYSGQGEKLFF. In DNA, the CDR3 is TGTGCCAGCAGTTACTCAGGACAGGGCGAAAAACTGTTTTTT.

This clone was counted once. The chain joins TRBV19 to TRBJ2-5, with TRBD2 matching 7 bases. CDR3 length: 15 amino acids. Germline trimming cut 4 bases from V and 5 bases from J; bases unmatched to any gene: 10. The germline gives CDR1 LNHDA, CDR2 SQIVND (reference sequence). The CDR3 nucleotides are TGTGCCAGTAGTAAAACCGCGGGACTACCGGAGACCCAGTACTTC. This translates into CASSKTAGLPETQYF.

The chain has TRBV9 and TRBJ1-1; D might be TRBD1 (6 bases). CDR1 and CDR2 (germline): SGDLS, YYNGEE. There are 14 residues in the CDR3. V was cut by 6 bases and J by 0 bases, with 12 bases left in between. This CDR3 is CASNRDNVNTEAFF. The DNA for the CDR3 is TGTGCCAGCAACCGGGACAATGTGAACACTGAAGCTTTCTTT.

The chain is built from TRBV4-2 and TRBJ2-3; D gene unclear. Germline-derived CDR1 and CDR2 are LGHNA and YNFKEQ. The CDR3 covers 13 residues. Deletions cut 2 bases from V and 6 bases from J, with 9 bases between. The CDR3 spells CASSQPSWDTQYF. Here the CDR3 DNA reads TGTGCCAGCAGCCAACCAAGCTGGGATACGCAGTATTTT.

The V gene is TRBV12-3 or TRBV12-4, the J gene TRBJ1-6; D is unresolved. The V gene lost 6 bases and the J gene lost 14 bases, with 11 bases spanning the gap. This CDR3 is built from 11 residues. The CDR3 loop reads CASRTGRTLHF. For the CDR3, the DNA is TGTGCCAGCAGGACCGGACGCACCCTCCACTTT.

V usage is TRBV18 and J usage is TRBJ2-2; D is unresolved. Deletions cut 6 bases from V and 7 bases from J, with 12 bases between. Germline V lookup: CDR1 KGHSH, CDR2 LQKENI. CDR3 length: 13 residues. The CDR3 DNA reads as TGTGCCAGCTCCCCAGACCTGAACGGGGAGCTGTTTTTT. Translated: CASSPDLNGELFF.

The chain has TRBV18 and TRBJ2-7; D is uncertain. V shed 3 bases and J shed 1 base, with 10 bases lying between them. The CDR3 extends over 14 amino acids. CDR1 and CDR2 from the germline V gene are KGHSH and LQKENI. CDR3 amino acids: CASSPLDTSYEQYF. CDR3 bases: TGTGCCAGCTCACCCCTAGACACGTCCTACGAGCAGTACTTC.

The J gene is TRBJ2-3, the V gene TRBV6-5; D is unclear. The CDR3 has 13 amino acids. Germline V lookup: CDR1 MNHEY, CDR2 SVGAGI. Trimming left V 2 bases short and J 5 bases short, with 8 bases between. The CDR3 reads CASSYREGDTQYF. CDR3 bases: TGTGCCAGCAGTTACAGGGAAGGAGATACGCAGTATTTT.